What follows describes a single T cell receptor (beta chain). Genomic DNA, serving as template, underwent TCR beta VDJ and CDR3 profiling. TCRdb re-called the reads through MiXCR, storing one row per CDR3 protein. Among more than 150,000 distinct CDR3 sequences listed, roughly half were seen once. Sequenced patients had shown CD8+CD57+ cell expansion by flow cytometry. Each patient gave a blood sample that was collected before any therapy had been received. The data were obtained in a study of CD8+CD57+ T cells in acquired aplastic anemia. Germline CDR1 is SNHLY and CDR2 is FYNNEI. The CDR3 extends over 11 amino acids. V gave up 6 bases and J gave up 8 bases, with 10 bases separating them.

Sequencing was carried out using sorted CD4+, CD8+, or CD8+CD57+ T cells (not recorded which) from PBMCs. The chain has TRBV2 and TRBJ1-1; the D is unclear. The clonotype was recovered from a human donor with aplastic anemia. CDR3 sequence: CASSMWQEAFF. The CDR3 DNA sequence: TGTGCCAGCAGCATGTGGCAGGAAGCTTTCTTT.